This T cell receptor beta chain derives from a study of blood T cell repertoires in COVID-19. For the study at large: From T cells, B-cell-depleted T cells, or PBMCs came the material, which was cDNA or gDNA.

Here immunoSEQ multiplex PCR was the method, and the copy in TCRdb shows in-frame clones only, minus some. Here the sample spans about 57,000 clones, 80% to 90% being singletons. The sample comprised peripheral blood. The receptor comes from a human donor in a cohort sampled during active COVID-19.

The CDR3: CASSFQGVATDTQYF. In DNA, the CDR3 is TGTGCCAGCAGTTTTCAGGGGGTAGCCACAGATACGCAGTATTTT. The rearrangement links TRBV28 to TRBJ2-3; TRBD1 aligns across 7 bases. The V and J ends lost 3 bases and 2 bases, in that order; junction bases with no gene match: 5. This CDR3 has 15 amino acids. Germline CDR1 is MDHEN and CDR2 is SYDVKM.